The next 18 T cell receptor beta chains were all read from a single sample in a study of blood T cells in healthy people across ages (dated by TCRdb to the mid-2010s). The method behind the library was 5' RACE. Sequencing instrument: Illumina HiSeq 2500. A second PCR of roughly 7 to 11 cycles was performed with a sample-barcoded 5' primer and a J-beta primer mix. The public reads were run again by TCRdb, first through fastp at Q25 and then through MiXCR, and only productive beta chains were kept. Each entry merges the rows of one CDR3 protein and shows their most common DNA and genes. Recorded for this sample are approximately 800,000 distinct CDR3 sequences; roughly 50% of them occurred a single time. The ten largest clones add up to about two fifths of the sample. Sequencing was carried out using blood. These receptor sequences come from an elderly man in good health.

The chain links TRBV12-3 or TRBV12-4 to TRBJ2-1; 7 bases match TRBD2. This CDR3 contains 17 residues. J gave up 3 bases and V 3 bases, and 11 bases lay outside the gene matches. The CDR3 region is CASSFHVGRPFYNEQFF. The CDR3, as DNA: TGTGCCAGCAGTTTCCACGTCGGGAGGCCTTTCTACAATGAGCAGTTCTTC.

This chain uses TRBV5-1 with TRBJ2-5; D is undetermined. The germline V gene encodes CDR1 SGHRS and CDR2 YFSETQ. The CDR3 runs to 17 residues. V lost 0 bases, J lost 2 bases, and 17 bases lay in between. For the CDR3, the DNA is TGCGCCAGCAGCTTGGCCGCTCAGGATATTTTTCAAGAGACCCAGTACTTC. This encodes CASSLAAQDIFQETQYF.

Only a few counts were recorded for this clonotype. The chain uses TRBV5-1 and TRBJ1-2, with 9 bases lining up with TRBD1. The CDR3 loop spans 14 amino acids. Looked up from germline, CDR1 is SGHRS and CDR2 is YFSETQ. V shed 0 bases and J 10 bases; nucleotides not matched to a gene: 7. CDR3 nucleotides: TGCGCCAGCAGCTTGGACGGGACAGGGAATGACTACACCTTC. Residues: CASSLDGTGNDYTF.

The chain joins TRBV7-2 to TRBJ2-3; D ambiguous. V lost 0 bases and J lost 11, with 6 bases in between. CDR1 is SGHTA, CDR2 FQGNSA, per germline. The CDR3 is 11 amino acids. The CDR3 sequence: CASSLARMQYF. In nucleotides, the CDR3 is TGTGCCAGCAGCTTAGCGAGGATGCAGTATTTT. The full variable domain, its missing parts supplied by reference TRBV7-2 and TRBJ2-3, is GAGVSQSPSNKVTEKGKDVELRCDPISGHTALYWYRQSLGQGLEFLIYFQGNSAPDKSGLPSDRFSAERTGGSVSTLTIQRTQQEDSAVYLCASSLARMQYFGPGTRLTVL.

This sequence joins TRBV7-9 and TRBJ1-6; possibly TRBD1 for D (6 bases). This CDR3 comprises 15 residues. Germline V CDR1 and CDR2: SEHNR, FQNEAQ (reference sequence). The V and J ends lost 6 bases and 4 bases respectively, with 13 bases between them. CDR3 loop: CASRGTIAYNSPLHF. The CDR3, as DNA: TGTGCCAGCAGGGGGACAATCGCGTATAATTCACCCCTCCACTTT. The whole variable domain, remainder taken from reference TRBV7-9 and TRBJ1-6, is DTGVSQNPRHKITKRGQNVTFRCDPISEHNRLYWYRQTLGQGPEFLTYFQNEAQLEKSRLLSDRFSAERPKGSFSTLEIQRTEQGDSAMYLCASRGTIAYNSPLHFGNGTRLTVT.

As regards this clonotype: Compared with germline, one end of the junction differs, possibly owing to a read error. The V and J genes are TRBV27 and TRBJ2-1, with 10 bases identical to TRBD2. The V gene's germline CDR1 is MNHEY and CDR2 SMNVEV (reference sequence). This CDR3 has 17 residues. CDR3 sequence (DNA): TGTGTCAGCAGTCCCACGACTAGCGGGCGCTCCTACAATGAGCAGTTCTTC. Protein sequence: CVSSPTTSGRSYNEQFF.

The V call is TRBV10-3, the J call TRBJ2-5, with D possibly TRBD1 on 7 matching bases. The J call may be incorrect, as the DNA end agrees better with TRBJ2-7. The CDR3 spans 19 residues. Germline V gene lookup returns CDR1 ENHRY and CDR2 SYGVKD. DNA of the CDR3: TGTGCCATCAGTTCCTCCGGAGGGGACAGCAGAAACGGGCCGTACGAGCAGTACTTC. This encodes CAISSSGGDSRNGPYEQYF.

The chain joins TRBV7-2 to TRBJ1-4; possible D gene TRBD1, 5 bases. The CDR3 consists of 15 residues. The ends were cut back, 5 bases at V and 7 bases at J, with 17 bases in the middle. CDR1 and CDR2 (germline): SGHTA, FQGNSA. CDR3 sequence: CASSGPGQGGEKLFF. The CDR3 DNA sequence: TGTGCCAGCAGCGGCCCCGGGCAGGGAGGTGAAAAACTGTTTTTT.

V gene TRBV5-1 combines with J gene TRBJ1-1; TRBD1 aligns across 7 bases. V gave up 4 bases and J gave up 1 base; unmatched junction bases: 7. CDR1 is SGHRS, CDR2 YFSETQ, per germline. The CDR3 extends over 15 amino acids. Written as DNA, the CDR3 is TGCGCCAGCAGCCCTCGACAGGGACCGAACACTGAAGCTTTCTTT. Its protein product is CASSPRQGPNTEAFF.

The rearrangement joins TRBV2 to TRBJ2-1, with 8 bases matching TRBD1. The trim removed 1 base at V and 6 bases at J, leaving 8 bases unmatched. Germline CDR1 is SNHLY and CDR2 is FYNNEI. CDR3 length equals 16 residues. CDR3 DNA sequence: TGTGCCAGCAGTGAAGGGGACAGGATAGTGGGCAATGAGCAGTTCTTC. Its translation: CASSEGDRIVGNEQFF. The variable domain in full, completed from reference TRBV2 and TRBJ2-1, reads EPEVTQTPSHQVTQMGQEVILRCVPISNHLYFYWYRQILGQKVEFLVSFYNNEISEKSEIFDDQFSVERPDGSNFTLKIRSTKLEDSAMYFCASSEGDRIVGNEQFFGPGTRLTVL.

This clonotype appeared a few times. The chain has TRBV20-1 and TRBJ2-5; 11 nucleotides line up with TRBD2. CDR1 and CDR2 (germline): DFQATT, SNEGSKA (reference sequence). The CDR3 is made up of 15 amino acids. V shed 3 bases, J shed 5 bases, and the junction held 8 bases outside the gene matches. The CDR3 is CSASRLAGKMETQYF. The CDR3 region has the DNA TGCAGTGCTAGCCGACTAGCGGGAAAGATGGAGACCCAGTACTTC.

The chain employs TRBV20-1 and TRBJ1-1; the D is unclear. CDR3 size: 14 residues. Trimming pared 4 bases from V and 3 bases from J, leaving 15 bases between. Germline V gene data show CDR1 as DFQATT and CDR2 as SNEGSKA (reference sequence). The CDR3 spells CSAKKDAGYTEAFF. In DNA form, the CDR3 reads TGCAGTGCTAAGAAGGACGCAGGTTACACTGAAGCTTTCTTT.

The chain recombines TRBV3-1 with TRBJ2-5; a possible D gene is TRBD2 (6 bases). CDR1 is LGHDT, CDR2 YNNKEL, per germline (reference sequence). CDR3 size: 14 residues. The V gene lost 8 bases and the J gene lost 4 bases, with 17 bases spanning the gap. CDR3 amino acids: CASRYLSGGETQYF. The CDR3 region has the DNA TGTGCCAGCCGGTATCTTAGCGGCGGAGAGACCCAGTACTTC.

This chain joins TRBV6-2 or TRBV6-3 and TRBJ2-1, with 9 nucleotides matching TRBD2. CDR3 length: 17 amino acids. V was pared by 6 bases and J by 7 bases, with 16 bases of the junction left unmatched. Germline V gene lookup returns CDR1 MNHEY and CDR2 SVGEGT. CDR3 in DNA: TGTGCCAGCAGCGGGGGGTCTAGCGGGGCCCTCGGGAATGAGCAGTTCTTC. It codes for CASSGGSSGALGNEQFF.

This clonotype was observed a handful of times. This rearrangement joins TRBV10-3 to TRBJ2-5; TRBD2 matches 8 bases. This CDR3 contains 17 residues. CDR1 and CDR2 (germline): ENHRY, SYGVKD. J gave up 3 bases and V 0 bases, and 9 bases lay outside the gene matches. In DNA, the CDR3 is TGTGCCATCAGTGAGTCGCGTCTAGCGGGTTCCGAAGAGACCCAGTACTTC. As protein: CAISESRLAGSEETQYF.

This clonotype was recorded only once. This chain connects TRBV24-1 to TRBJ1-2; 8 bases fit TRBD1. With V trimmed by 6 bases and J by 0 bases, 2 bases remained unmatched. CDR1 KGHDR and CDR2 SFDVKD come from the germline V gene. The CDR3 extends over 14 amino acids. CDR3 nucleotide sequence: TGTGCCACCAGTCCGGGACAGGCTAACTATGGCTACACCTTC. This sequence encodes CATSPGQANYGYTF.

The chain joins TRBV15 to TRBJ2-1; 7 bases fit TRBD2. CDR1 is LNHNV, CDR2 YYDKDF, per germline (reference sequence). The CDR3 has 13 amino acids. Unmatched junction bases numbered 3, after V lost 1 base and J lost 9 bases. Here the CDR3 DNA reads TGTGCCACCAGCAGAGGAGTAGCGGGTGAGCAGTTCTTC. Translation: CATSRGVAGEQFF.

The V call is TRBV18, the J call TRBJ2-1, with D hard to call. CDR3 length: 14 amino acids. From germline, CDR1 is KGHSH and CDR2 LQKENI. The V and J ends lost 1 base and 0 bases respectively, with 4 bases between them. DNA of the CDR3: TGTGCCAGCTCACCACTCGGCTCCTACAATGAGCAGTTCTTC. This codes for CASSPLGSYNEQFF.